Below are 32 T cell receptor beta chains sequenced from a single sample in a study of vaccination effects on CD4 cells after COVID-19. Libraries were prepared by immunoSEQ multiplex PCR; TCRdb keeps only in-frame clonotypes and omits some of them. The sample shows about 58,000 clones, roughly 80% of them seen only once. Which antigens these TCRs recognize remains unknown. It was after approximately 10 days of culture that CD4+ T cells were isolated. The sequences come from CD4+ T cells from PBMCs cultured without peptide, collected before COVID-19 vaccination. These receptors were collected from a human donor who received a COVID-19 vaccine.

The chain combines TRBV9 with TRBJ1-4, with D possibly TRBD1 on 5 matching bases. This CDR3 is 16 amino acids long. Germline V CDR1 and CDR2: SGDLS, YYNGEE. Trimming removed 1 base from V and 2 bases from J, with 12 bases in between. CDR3 protein: CASSVKGEATNEKLFF. The CDR3 coding sequence is TGTGCCAGCAGCGTAAAAGGGGAAGCGACTAATGAAAAACTGTTTTTT.

The rearrangement uses TRBV19 and TRBJ1-1; D is unresolved. V lost 5 bases and J 2 bases, leaving 9 bases between the germline ends. Germline V gene lookup returns CDR1 LNHDA and CDR2 SQIVND (reference sequence). The CDR3 is made up of 13 amino acids. In DNA, the CDR3 is TGTGCCAGTAGTTTCAGAGTTAACACTGAAGCTTTCTTT. Encoded protein: CASSFRVNTEAFF.

The gene calls are TRBV24-1 and TRBJ2-5; TRBD2 agrees at 7 bases. The V and J ends lost 3 bases and 4 bases, in that order; junction bases with no gene match: 4. Germline V gene lookup returns CDR1 KGHDR and CDR2 SFDVKD. The CDR3 loop spans 14 amino acids. CDR3 coding DNA: TGTGCCACCAGTGATAGACTAGCTGGAGAGACCCAGTACTTC. Protein product: CATSDRLAGETQYF.

The chain couples TRBV3-1 (or the pseudogene TRBV3-2) to TRBJ1-1; no definite D call. There are 14 residues in the CDR3. Trimming took off 2 bases at V and 4 bases at J, with 11 bases between the two ends. CDR1 and CDR2 from the germline V gene are LGHDT and YNNKEL (reference sequence). CDR3 region: CASSQSGGRTEAFF. The CDR3 DNA reads as TGTGCCAGCAGCCAATCCGGCGGACGCACTGAAGCTTTCTTT.

This sequence joins TRBV6-5 and TRBJ2-2, with TRBD2 as a possible D gene (5 bases). With 4 bases removed from V and 6 bases from J, the gap between germline ends came to 9 bases. The CDR3 consists of 13 residues. Germline lookup yields CDR1 MNHEY and CDR2 SVGAGI. The CDR3 protein is CASSLRRAGELFF. CDR3 coding DNA: TGTGCCAGCAGTTTGAGGCGGGCCGGGGAGCTGTTTTTT.

V and J are TRBV6-2 or TRBV6-3 and TRBJ2-2; D is uncertain. There are 14 residues in the CDR3. V was cut by 5 bases and J by 5 bases, with 12 bases left in between. Germline CDR1 is MNHEY and CDR2 is SVGEGT. The DNA for the CDR3 is TGTGCCAGCAGTCGTCCTCCTGGAACCGGGGAGCTGTTTTTT. Encoded protein: CASSRPPGTGELFF.

The V and J genes are TRBV18 and TRBJ1-4; TRBD1 might be the D (6 bases). The CDR3 length is 15 residues. Trimming cost V 2 bases and J 4 bases, with 11 bases left between them. Germline V gene data show CDR1 as KGHSH and CDR2 as LQKENI. DNA of the CDR3: TGTGCCAGCTCACCAGGGGGGGCCGGTAATGAAAAACTGTTTTTT. Protein product: CASSPGGAGNEKLFF.

The chain recombines TRBV9 with TRBJ2-5, with TRBD2 matching over 11 bases. The J segment lost 2 bases and the V segment lost 4 bases, leaving 4 bases of the junction unmatched. Germline V gene lookup returns CDR1 SGDLS and CDR2 YYNGEE. The CDR3 is made up of 15 amino acids. The CDR3: CASSKLAGAQETQYF. For the CDR3, the DNA is TGTGCCAGCAGCAAACTAGCGGGGGCACAAGAGACCCAGTACTTC. The entire variable domain, with the rest obtained from reference TRBV9 and TRBJ2-5, is as follows: DSGVTQTPKHLITATGQRVTLRCSPRSGDLSVYWYQQSLDQGLQFLIQYYNGEERAKGNILERFSAQQFPDLHSELNLSSLELGDSALYFCASSKLAGAQETQYFGPGTRLLVL.

This clone was counted only a few times. The chain carries TRBV6-5 and TRBJ1-2; D possibly corresponds to TRBD1 (6 bases). Trimming removed 6 bases at V and 6 bases at J, with 17 bases between. The CDR3 sequence is 14 residues long. The germline gives CDR1 MNHEY, CDR2 SVGAGI. CDR3 in amino acids: CASRPGANYDGYTF. DNA for the CDR3: TGTGCCAGCAGGCCAGGGGCCAACTATGATGGCTACACCTTC.

The count of this clone is one. This chain joins TRBV3-1 (or the pseudogene TRBV3-2) and TRBJ2-5; 9 bases are a match to TRBD1. Germline V gene data show CDR1 as LGHDT and CDR2 as YNNKEL (reference sequence). The CDR3 is made up of 18 amino acids. The V gene end was trimmed by 2 bases and the J gene end by 5 bases; junction bases not matched to a gene: 15. CDR3 nucleotide sequence: TGTGCCAGCAGCCAACCCTGCCGGGACAGGGAGGGCCAGGAGACCCAGTACTTC. Translation gives CASSQPCRDREGQETQYF.

The chain joins TRBV5-1 to TRBJ1-1; D uncertain. The CDR3 consists of 14 residues. Germline V CDR1 and CDR2: SGHRS, YFSETQ. The V end was cut by 0 bases, the J end by 8 bases, with 14 bases between. CDR3 DNA: TGCGCCAGCAGCTTGGGACCGCCCGATGTAGAAGCTTTCTTT. Protein: CASSLGPPDVEAFF.

The gene calls are TRBV4-1 and TRBJ1-2, with 9 nucleotides matching TRBD1. There are 16 residues in the CDR3. CDR1 MGHRA and CDR2 YSYEKL come from the germline V gene. V shed 5 bases and J 9 bases; nucleotides not matched to a gene: 16. CDR3 residues: CASSSSGTGHFMSYTF. The CDR3 nucleotides read TGCGCCAGCAGCAGTTCCGGGACAGGGCATTTTATGAGCTACACCTTC.

J is TRBJ2-1 and V is TRBV11-3, with D possibly being TRBD1 (6 bases). The V gene lost 0 bases and the J gene lost 2 bases, with 14 bases spanning the gap. This CDR3 is built from 17 residues. Germline V CDR1 and CDR2: SGHNT, YENEEA. The CDR3 spells CASSLDSQGRPYNEQFF. In nucleotides, the CDR3 is TGTGCCAGCAGCTTAGATAGCCAGGGGCGACCCTACAATGAGCAGTTCTTC.

The gene calls are TRBV5-4 and TRBJ1-4, with a weak D call TRBD1 (5 bases). Trimming pared 4 bases from V and 7 bases from J, leaving 17 bases between. The CDR3 consists of 15 residues. The germline gives CDR1 SGHNT, CDR2 YYREEE (reference sequence). CDR3 bases: TGTGCCAGCAGCGGCTCCGGGACCCGGAGTGAAAAACTGTTTTTT. Protein sequence: CASSGSGTRSEKLFF.

The chain combines TRBV18 with TRBJ2-5; D possibly matches TRBD1 or TRBD2 (5 bases each). Germline V gene sequence: CDR1 KGHSH, CDR2 LQKENI. V gave up 5 bases and J gave up 5 bases, with 15 bases separating them. The CDR3 covers 14 residues. CDR3 DNA sequence: TGTGCCAGCTCAGGGGCACGACGAGGGGAGACCCAGTACTTC. Its translation: CASSGARRGETQYF.

The chain carries TRBV25-1 and TRBJ2-2, with 11 bases aligning to TRBD2. Germline V lookup: CDR1 MGHDK, CDR2 SYGVNS. The CDR3 loop spans 18 amino acids. V dropped 3 bases and J dropped 7; count of bases not matched to a gene: 13. This chain's CDR3 is CASSDPLTSGGKSGELFF. In DNA form, the CDR3 reads TGTGCCAGCAGTGACCCCCTAACTAGCGGGGGAAAAAGCGGGGAGCTGTTTTTT.

The chain links TRBV5-6 to TRBJ1-4; D possibly corresponds to TRBD1 (5 bases). Looked up from germline, CDR1 is SGHDT and CDR2 is YYEEEE. The ends were cut back, 0 bases at V and 7 bases at J, with 10 bases in the middle. The CDR3 totals 14 residues. The CDR3 region has the DNA TGTGCCAGCAGCTTGGAGACAGTCGGTGAAAAACTGTTTTTT. This encodes CASSLETVGEKLFF.

The chain is built from TRBV7-2 and TRBJ2-5, with TRBD2 matching 8 bases. CDR3 length: 15 amino acids. The V segment lost 5 bases and the J segment 1 base; nucleotides outside the gene matches: 6. The germline gives CDR1 SGHTA, CDR2 FQGNSA. The CDR3, as DNA: TGTGCCAGCAGCCCGCCGGGAGGGGGCCAAGAGACCCAGTACTTC. It is translated as CASSPPGGGQETQYF.

The rearrangement uses TRBV19 and TRBJ1-2; D gene uncertain. The CDR3 consists of 16 residues. Germline V gene data show CDR1 as LNHDA and CDR2 as SQIVND (reference sequence). Trimming cost V 5 bases and J 4 bases, with 20 bases left between them. The CDR3 protein is CASSPLVEGASYGYTF. The CDR3 nucleotides read TGTGCCAGTAGTCCCCTGGTAGAGGGAGCTAGCTATGGCTACACCTTC.

This clone was observed once. The V and J genes are TRBV19 and TRBJ2-6, with D maybe TRBD1 (6 bases). V was clipped by 5 bases and J by 1 base, with 9 bases between them. Germline values: CDR1 LNHDA, CDR2 SQIVND (reference sequence). This CDR3 region has 15 residues. The DNA for the CDR3 is TGTGCCAGTAGTCCTACAGGGTCTGGGGCCAACGTCCTGACTTTC. As protein: CASSPTGSGANVLTF. Supplemented by reference TRBV19 and TRBJ2-6, the full variable domain reads DGGITQSPKYLFRKEGQNVTLSCEQNLNHDAMYWYRQDPGQGLRLIYYSQIVNDFQKGDIAEGYSVSREKKESFPLTVTSAQKNPTAFYLCASSPTGSGANVLTFGAGSRLTVL.

J is TRBJ1-4 and V is TRBV14; 8 nucleotides align to TRBD1. The trim removed 0 bases at V and 8 bases at J, leaving 8 bases unmatched. This CDR3 is 16 amino acids long. Germline V gene lookup returns CDR1 SGHDN and CDR2 FVKESK. The CDR3 DNA follows: TGTGCCAGCAGCCAAGAGCGGACAGGGAGGAGAGAAAAACTGTTTTTT. This codes for CASSQERTGRREKLFF.

The chain links TRBV4-3 to TRBJ2-5; D assignment may be TRBD1 or TRBD2 (6 bases each). This CDR3 region has 16 residues. The germline CDR1 and CDR2 sequences are LGHNA and YSLEER. V lost 4 bases and J lost 4, with 19 bases in between. CDR3 amino acids: CASSRAIGGLSETQYF. DNA for the CDR3: TGCGCCAGCAGCCGGGCCATAGGGGGGCTTTCAGAGACCCAGTACTTC.

This chain uses TRBV7-3 with TRBJ2-1, with unresolved D. V dropped 1 base and J dropped 1 base, with 20 bases sitting between them. The CDR3 is made up of 19 amino acids. CDR1 SGHTA and CDR2 FQGTGA come from the germline V gene. The DNA for the CDR3 is TGTGCCAGCAGCTTAAAGGGATCGGGCGGCCTGGGGTCCTACAATGAGCAGTTCTTC. Residues: CASSLKGSGGLGSYNEQFF.

The V gene is TRBV9, the J gene TRBJ1-6; D unclear. Between the trimmed V and J ends, which lost 4 bases and 0 bases, there was a span of 11 bases. Germline values: CDR1 SGDLS, CDR2 YYNGEE. The CDR3 totals 16 residues. The CDR3 sequence: CASSPQQDSYNSPLHF. CDR3 DNA sequence: TGTGCCAGCAGCCCACAGCAGGACTCCTATAATTCACCCCTCCACTTT.

This chain uses TRBV11-2 with TRBJ1-3; tentatively, D is TRBD1 (5 bases). Germline CDR1 SGHAT, CDR2 FQNNGV. V was cut by 5 bases and J by 3 bases, with 17 bases left in between. This CDR3 comprises 16 residues. The DNA of the CDR3 is TGTGCCAGCAGCCGAGGGCCGGGGGAAGGTGGAAACACCATATATTTT. This encodes CASSRGPGEGGNTIYF.

V and J are TRBV4-3 and TRBJ2-1; 12 nucleotides agree with TRBD2. Germline-derived CDR1 and CDR2 are LGHNA and YSLEER. This CDR3 contains 20 residues. J lost 6 bases, V lost 0 bases, and 15 bases had no gene match. CDR3 in DNA: TGCGCCAGCAGCCAAGATTTGGGGCTAGCGGGGGGGCCCTGGGGCAATGAGCAGTTCTTC. Translating it yields CASSQDLGLAGGPWGNEQFF.

The chain combines TRBV7-3 with TRBJ2-3; D is possibly TRBD1 (6 bases). The V gene's germline CDR1 is SGHTA and CDR2 FQGTGA. The germline V and J ends were trimmed by 2 bases and 0 bases, with 9 bases remaining between them. The CDR3 has 15 residues. In DNA, the CDR3 is TGTGCCAGCAGCTTATGGGGGCTCAGCACAGATACGCAGTATTTT. It specifies CASSLWGLSTDTQYF.

The sample holds one count of this clone. This chain connects TRBV27 to TRBJ2-5; TRBD1 aligns across 8 bases. V shed 2 bases, J shed 3 bases, and the junction held 8 bases outside the gene matches. From germline, CDR1 is MNHEY and CDR2 SMNVEV (reference sequence). CDR3 length: 16 amino acids. DNA for the CDR3: TGTGCCAGCAGTTTACAAAGGGGACAGGACAAAGAGACCCAGTACTTC. Its translation is CASSLQRGQDKETQYF.

This sequence joins TRBV18 and TRBJ2-7, with TRBD2 matching over 8 bases. Trimming cost V 1 base and J 3 bases; bases outside gene matches: 8. CDR1 and CDR2 (germline): KGHSH, LQKENI. This CDR3 contains 16 residues. Here the CDR3 reads CASSPRAGGPFYEQYV. The CDR3 coding sequence is TGTGCCAGCTCACCACGGGCGGGGGGACCTTTCTACGAGCAGTACGTC.

The rearrangement uses TRBV11-2 and TRBJ2-5; tentative D call: TRBD1 (6 bases). V lost 2 bases to trimming and J lost 5 bases, with 15 bases between them. The germline gives CDR1 SGHAT, CDR2 FQNNGV. This CDR3 comprises 15 residues. Here the CDR3 reads CASSLRLGAGETQYF. CDR3 nucleotides: TGTGCCAGCAGCTTAAGGCTGGGGGCAGGTGAGACCCAGTACTTC.

CDR3 amino acids: CSASRPQGLYEQYV. CDR3 in DNA: TGCAGTGCTAGTCGGCCCCAGGGCTTGTACGAGCAGTACGTC. The J gene is TRBJ2-7, the V gene TRBV20-1; perhaps TRBD1 as D (5 bases). The germline V gene encodes CDR1 DFQATT and CDR2 SNEGSKA (reference sequence). The V gene lost 3 bases and the J gene lost 4 bases, with 16 bases spanning the gap. There are 14 residues in the CDR3.

V is TRBV7-9 and J is TRBJ2-3; D unresolved. Germline assignment: CDR1 SEHNR and CDR2 FQNEAQ (reference sequence). Trimming pared 5 bases from V and 1 base from J, leaving 10 bases between. This CDR3 comprises 14 residues. The CDR3 is CASSPVWGTDTQYF. The CDR3 nucleotides read TGTGCCAGCAGCCCAGTTTGGGGCACAGATACGCAGTATTTT.